The present T cell receptor beta chain was sequenced within a study of T cells expressing NK-cell markers. About the study: Source material for TCR beta repertoires consisted of sorted CD3+CD56+NKG2C+, CD3+CD56+NKG2C- and CD3+CD56-NKG2C+ T cells.

This CDR3 comprises 12 residues. The germline CDR1 and CDR2 sequences are SGHVS and FQNEAQ. Comments on this clonotype: The target antigen is unknown.

General observations from the study: Dominant NKG2C+ clonotypes in about six donors made up roughly 1.0-7.0% of CD8+ T cells.

TCRdb re-called the 5' RACE reads, yielding one record per CDR3 amino acid sequence without DNA. This sample's table reports around 470,000 distinct CDR3 sequences. This rearrangement joins TRBV7-8 to TRBJ1-2. The source is a woman in her 50s in good health. The source material was blood T cells: a sorted CD56 or NKG2C T cell subset, CD4+ or CD8+ T cells, or bulk PBMC T cells (not recorded which). CDR3 loop: CASSLEVGGYTF.